This TCR beta chain stems from a study of blood T cell repertoires in COVID-19. Whole-study context: Both acute and convalescent COVID-19 samples were obtained from the United States, Italy and Spain. Nucleic acid was either cDNA or gDNA, and it came from T cells, B-cell-depleted T cells, or PBMCs.

Authors' analysis steps: Estimation of nucleated cell counts was performed using reference gene primer amplification. TCRdb's copy holds only in-frame clones and misses some; the assay was immunoSEQ multiplex PCR. V and J calls plus clone size are reproduced from that table; the DNA served to infer D and trimming. Of fewer than 350,000 clones listed, approximately 85% are singletons. The V segment lost 4 bases and the J segment 5 bases; nucleotides outside the gene matches: 2. CDR1 and CDR2 from the germline V gene are SGHRS and YFSETQ. This CDR3 region has 13 residues. The receptor comes from a human donor in a cohort sampled during active COVID-19. The sample comprised peripheral blood. The genes are TRBV5-1 and TRBJ1-1, with 10 bases lining up with TRBD1. CDR3 nucleotides: TGCGCCAGCAGCCGACAGGGGGCGACTGAAGCTTTCTTT. It codes for CASSRQGATEAFF.